This T cell receptor (beta chain) was observed in a study of shared clonotypes between healthy human individuals. Assay used: immunoSEQ multiplex PCR; TCRdb lists only in-frame clones, some missing. There are about 2.1 million clones in the sample; around 95% occur only once, and more than 1.5% lies in the top ten. Only a few counts were recorded for this clone. Terminally differentiated effector memory CD45RA+ cells were excluded from the naive CD8 cells, which were CD45RO-negative and positively selected for CCR7. Germline V gene lookup returns CDR1 MNHEY and CDR2 SMNVEV (reference sequence). Trimming left V 5 bases short and J 9 bases short, with 13 bases between. This CDR3 comprises 12 residues.

Sequencing used naive CD8+ T cells from PBMCs. V usage is TRBV27 and J usage is TRBJ2-5; tentatively, D is TRBD2 (5 bases). The receptor was isolated from a man between 18 and 29 years old in good health. Some clones in this sample may be carry-over from other donors' samples. The CDR3 coding sequence is TGTGCCAGCAGTAACTCCCTGAGGGCCCAGTACTTC. Encoded protein: CASSNSLRAQYF.